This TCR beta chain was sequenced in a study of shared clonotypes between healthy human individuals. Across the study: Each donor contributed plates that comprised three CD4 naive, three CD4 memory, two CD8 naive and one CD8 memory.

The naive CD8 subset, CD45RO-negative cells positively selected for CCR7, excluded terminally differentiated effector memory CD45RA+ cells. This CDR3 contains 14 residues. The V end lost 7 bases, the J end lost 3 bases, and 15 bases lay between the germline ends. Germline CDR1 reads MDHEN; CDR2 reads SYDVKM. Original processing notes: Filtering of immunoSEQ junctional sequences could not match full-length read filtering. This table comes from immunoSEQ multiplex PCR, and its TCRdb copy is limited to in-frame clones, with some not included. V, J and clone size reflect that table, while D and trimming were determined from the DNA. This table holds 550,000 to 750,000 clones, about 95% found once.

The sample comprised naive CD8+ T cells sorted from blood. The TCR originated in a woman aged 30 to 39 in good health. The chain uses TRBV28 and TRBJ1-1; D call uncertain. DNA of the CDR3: TGTGCCAGCAACACGGCCGAGCCGGACACTGAAGCTTTCTTT. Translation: CASNTAEPDTEAFF.